Each of the 28 T cell receptor beta chains below was sequenced from the same sample in a study of T cells in Graves' hyperthyroidism and ophthalmopathy. From RNA transcripts, TCR beta CDR3 regions were amplified. Primed by the HTBI set, a first-round RT-PCR was run on the TCR CDR3. TCRdb re-called the multiplex PCR reads through MiXCR, storing one row per CDR3 protein. The sample has a few hundred thousand distinct CDR3 sequences; about half are singletons. Source material: peripheral blood or thyroid tissue (not recorded which). The source of these receptors is a woman aged 18-29 years with Graves' hyperthyroidism.

Ten or more counts support this clonotype. The chain uses TRBV5-4 and TRBJ2-7; D is possibly TRBD2 (5 bases). Germline CDR1 is SGHNT and CDR2 is YYREEE (reference sequence). This CDR3 is 14 amino acids long. Trimming removed 6 bases from V and 3 bases from J, with 16 bases in between. CDR3 coding DNA: TGTGCCAGCACCCGCGAGGGCGCCAGCTACGAGCAGTACTTC. Translation gives CASTREGASYEQYF.

This clonotype was seen a handful of times. This rearrangement joins TRBV18 to TRBJ2-7; D might be TRBD2 (6 bases). Germline values: CDR1 KGHSH, CDR2 LQKENI. V lost 3 bases and J lost 3, with 15 bases in between. The CDR3 has 15 amino acids. CDR3: CASSPQRGGNYEQYF. CDR3 nucleotides: TGTGCCAGCTCACCTCAAAGGGGAGGCAACTACGAGCAGTACTTC.

The V and J genes are TRBV10-3 and TRBJ1-2; D uncertain. Germline CDR1 and CDR2: ENHRY and SYGVKD. This CDR3 is 11 amino acids long. Trimming shortened V by 3 bases and J by 7 bases, and 6 bases separated the two germline ends. The CDR3: CAISDGLGYTF. The DNA for the CDR3 is TGTGCCATCAGTGATGGGCTTGGCTACACCTTC.

The chain couples TRBV12-3 or TRBV12-4 to TRBJ1-2, with D perhaps matching TRBD1 (5 bases). V shed 3 bases and J shed 7 bases, with 12 bases lying between them. The CDR3 consists of 13 residues. In DNA form, the CDR3 reads TGTGCCAGCAGTTTTGGGGTAGGGGCTGGCTACACCTTC. Translation: CASSFGVGAGYTF.

This clonotype was recorded at least ten times. CDR3 loop: CASSAGPSTEAFF. DNA for the CDR3: TGTGCCAGCAGCGCCGGACCAAGCACTGAAGCTTTCTTT. This sequence joins TRBV7-3 and TRBJ1-1; D gene ambiguous. CDR1 and CDR2 from the germline V gene are SGHTA and FQGTGA. V lost 5 bases and J lost 4, with 11 bases in between. The CDR3 covers 13 residues.

In its sample, this clonotype was seen many times. The chain has TRBV2 and TRBJ2-7, with 11 bases that match TRBD2. V dropped 6 bases and J dropped 1; count of bases not matched to a gene: 5. Germline CDR1 and CDR2: SNHLY and FYNNEI. The CDR3 is 15 residues long. CDR3 in amino acids: CASRDGTSGSYEQYF. In DNA, the CDR3 is TGTGCCAGCAGGGACGGGACTAGCGGATCCTACGAGCAGTACTTC. Supplemented by reference TRBV2 and TRBJ2-7, the full variable domain reads EPEVTQTPSHQVTQMGQEVILRCVPISNHLYFYWYRQILGQKVEFLVSFYNNEISEKSEIFDDQFSVERPDGSNFTLKIRSTKLEDSAMYFCASRDGTSGSYEQYFGPGTRLTVT.

About this clonotype itself: Its ends do not fully match the called genes, so a read error is possible. This chain links TRBV4-1 with TRBJ1-6; 9 nucleotides line up with TRBD1. Germline-derived CDR1 and CDR2 are MGHRA and YSYEKL. This CDR3 comprises 17 residues. The chain's CDR3 is CASSLTTGGSYNSPLHF. CDR3 nucleotide sequence: TGTGCCAGCAGCCTCACGACAGGGGGCTCCTATAATTCACCCCTCCACTTT.

This chain connects TRBV7-6 to TRBJ2-7; 7 nucleotides agree with TRBD2. The CDR3 totals 14 residues. The trim removed 6 bases at V and 9 bases at J, leaving 14 bases unmatched. From germline, CDR1 is SGHVS and CDR2 FNYEAQ. In DNA form, the CDR3 reads TGTGCCAGCAGGTCTTGGCGTGGGGCTAGCGGGCAGTACTTC. This sequence encodes CASRSWRGASGQYF.

This clonotype showed up just a few times. The rearrangement joins TRBV4-1 to TRBJ2-7; a possible D gene is TRBD1 (5 bases). The CDR3 spans 16 residues. Trimming removed 0 bases from V and 5 bases from J, with 17 bases in between. The V gene's germline CDR1 is MGHRA and CDR2 YSYEKL. In DNA form, the CDR3 reads TGCGCCAGCAGCCAAGATATAGGGCAGGGCATAGACGAGCAGTACTTC. It yields the protein CASSQDIGQGIDEQYF.

This clonotype appeared a few times. The chain recombines TRBV20-1 with TRBJ2-7, with TRBD1 matching over 7 bases. The CDR3 runs 15 residues. The V segment lost 4 bases and the J segment 2 bases; nucleotides outside the gene matches: 11. CDR1 and CDR2 from the germline V gene are DFQATT and SNEGSKA (reference sequence). The CDR3 here is CSANSRQGAPYEQYF. The CDR3 DNA sequence: TGCAGTGCTAATAGTCGACAGGGAGCCCCCTACGAGCAGTACTTC.

On this clonotype itself: One end of the junction is discordant with germline, which a read error may explain. This rearrangement joins TRBV7-6 to TRBJ1-5; no clear D gene. Germline CDR1 reads SGHVS; CDR2 reads FNYEAQ. There are 18 residues in the CDR3. CDR3 residues: CASSFVLAGGSYNEPQHF. The CDR3 DNA sequence: TGTGCCAGCAGCTTCGTACTAGCGGGAGGGTCCTACAATGAGCCCCAGCATTTT.

This clonotype was observed a single time. This chain joins TRBV19 and TRBJ2-5; 8 bases fit TRBD2. CDR3 size: 15 residues. CDR1 LNHDA and CDR2 SQIVND come from the germline V gene (reference sequence). V lost 9 bases and J lost 7; bases outside the gene matches: 16. The CDR3 reads CASSPGLAGPSTQYF. The CDR3 DNA reads as TGTGCCAGCAGTCCGGGGCTAGCGGGCCCATCGACCCAGTACTTC.

This clonotype was seen a few times. V gene TRBV20-1 combines with J gene TRBJ2-7, with D possibly matching TRBD2 (5 bases). CDR1 is DFQATT and CDR2 is SNEGSKA in the germline V gene (reference sequence). This CDR3 is 10 amino acids long. Trimming stripped 4 bases from V and 7 bases from J, with 8 bases between. CDR3 nucleotide sequence: TGCAGTGCTATTAGCGATGAGCAGTACTTC. Translation: CSAISDEQYF.

The V gene is TRBV10-3, the J gene TRBJ2-5, with TRBD2 matching over 10 bases. After removal of 4 bases from V and 4 bases from J, the junction contained 6 bases not matched to a gene. Germline V lookup: CDR1 ENHRY, CDR2 SYGVKD. The CDR3 consists of 15 residues. CDR3 region: CAISVASGSRETQYF. The CDR3 DNA is TGTGCCATCAGTGTCGCTAGCGGGAGTCGAGAGACCCAGTACTTC.

The chain combines TRBV15 with TRBJ1-2; D is uncertain. The germline V gene encodes CDR1 LNHNV and CDR2 YYDKDF (reference sequence). V was shortened by 3 bases and J by 3 bases, with 11 bases between the two germline ends. The CDR3 has 14 residues. CDR3 region: CATSSLDGYYGYTF. In nucleotides, the CDR3 is TGTGCCACCAGCAGCTTGGACGGATACTATGGCTACACCTTC.

Worth noting for this clonotype: A much larger clone sits a single nucleotide away, making a read error possible. The J gene is TRBJ2-5, the V gene TRBV12-3 or TRBV12-4, with a weak D call TRBD2 (7 bases). V gave up 4 bases and J gave up 6 bases, with 24 bases separating them. The CDR3 is 17 residues long. The CDR3 sequence is CASSYSPSWGGGKTQYF. The CDR3 DNA reads as TGTGCCAGCAGTTACTCCCCTAGTTGGGGAGGGGGGAAGACCCAGTACTTC.

A remark on this clonotype: The missing conserved phenylalanine or tryptophan at the end of this CDR3 makes a read error likely. The limits of the CDR3 on the DNA are not certain, so only TCRdb's listed CDR3 is given. The V gene is TRBV19, the J gene TRBJ1-3; the D call TRBD1 from the table was never checked on the DNA. CDR1 is LNHDA and CDR2 is SQIVND in the germline V gene (reference sequence). The CDR3 has 9 residues if both end residues are counted. The CDR3: CASIGTGFT.

V usage is TRBV7-3 and J usage is TRBJ1-4; 7 bases line up with TRBD1. The CDR3 contains 14 residues. Germline V CDR1 and CDR2: SGHTA, FQGTGA. J lost 8 bases, V lost 5 bases, and 8 bases had no gene match. CDR3 sequence reads: CASSVGGGEEKLFF. Written as DNA, the CDR3 is TGTGCCAGCAGCGTAGGGGGCGGGGAAGAAAAACTGTTTTTT.

In its sample, this clonotype was seen many times. J is TRBJ1-1 and V is TRBV7-3; D might be TRBD1 (5 bases). The CDR3 has 16 residues. Germline CDR1 and CDR2: SGHTA and FQGTGA. V was cut by 0 bases and J by 0 bases, with 11 bases left in between. CDR3 nucleotides: TGTGCCAGCAGCTTAACAGGGGATGGGATGAACACTGAAGCTTTCTTT. This gives the protein CASSLTGDGMNTEAFF.

The genes are TRBV7-3 and TRBJ2-5; 16 positions agree with TRBD2. The J call may be faulty, since TRBJ2-1 better matches the DNA end. Germline loops: CDR1 SGHTA, CDR2 FQGTGA. The CDR3 consists of 16 residues. CDR3 in DNA: TGTGCCAGCAGCTTAGGGACTAGCGGGAGGGCCAATGAGCAGTTCTTC. It yields the protein CASSLGTSGRANEQFF.

In this sample, this clonotype turned up a few times. The genes are TRBV12-3 or TRBV12-4 and TRBJ1-1; 9 positions match TRBD1. The CDR3 is made up of 15 amino acids. V shed 5 bases, J shed 6 bases, and the junction held 10 bases outside the gene matches. This CDR3 reads CASSPRDRVSPEAFF. The DNA of the CDR3 is TGTGCCAGCAGTCCCCGGGACAGGGTGAGCCCTGAAGCTTTCTTT.

As DNA, the CDR3 is TGTGCCAGCGCAAGACTAGCGGGGGGCGAGCAGTACTTC. As protein: CASARLAGGEQYF. The chain carries TRBV7-3 and TRBJ2-7; 13 bases are a match to TRBD2. Looked up from germline, CDR1 is SGHTA and CDR2 is FQGTGA. V dropped 8 bases and J dropped 6; count of bases not matched to a gene: 4. The length of the CDR3 is 13 residues.

On this clonotype itself: This clone may be a read error of a much larger clone one base away. This chain links TRBV5-1 with TRBJ2-7; D might be TRBD2 (6 bases). This CDR3 is built from 13 residues. The germline CDR1 and CDR2 sequences are SGHRS and YFSETQ. The CDR3 is CASRGGSLSEQCF. The CDR3 DNA reads TGCGCCAGCAGGGGGGGAAGTTTATCCGAGCAGTGCTTC.

This clonotype occurred many times. The chain carries TRBV19 and TRBJ2-7; 10 nucleotides agree with TRBD1. Unmatched junction bases numbered 6, after V lost 5 bases and J lost 2 bases. The germline CDR1 and CDR2 sequences are LNHDA and SQIVND (reference sequence). The CDR3 runs 15 residues. CDR3 nucleotide sequence: TGTGCCAGTAGTCCCAAGGACAGGGGGGCCTACGAGCAGTACTTC. Its protein product is CASSPKDRGAYEQYF. The variable domain in full, with the rest retrieved from reference TRBV19 and TRBJ2-7, is DGGITQSPKYLFRKEGQNVTLSCEQNLNHDAMYWYRQDPGQGLRLIYYSQIVNDFQKGDIAEGYSVSREKKESFPLTVTSAQKNPTAFYLCASSPKDRGAYEQYFGPGTRLTVT.

The chain recombines TRBV7-2 with TRBJ2-5; D is uncertain. Germline values: CDR1 SGHTA, CDR2 FQGNSA. The CDR3 length is 15 residues. Trimming pared 8 bases from V and 5 bases from J, leaving 21 bases between. This chain's CDR3 is CASPRLHGMRETQYF. CDR3 DNA: TGTGCCAGCCCCAGATTACATGGGATGCGGGAGACCCAGTACTTC.

This clonotype showed up many times. This chain links TRBV4-1 with TRBJ1-1; the match to TRBD1 covers 8 bases. This CDR3 has 15 amino acids. Germline V gene sequence: CDR1 MGHRA, CDR2 YSYEKL. J was trimmed by 4 bases and V by 3 bases; bases with no gene match: 7. In nucleotides, the CDR3 is TGCGCCAGCAGCCATCTCACAGGGGGAGGCACTGAAGCTTTCTTT. It specifies CASSHLTGGGTEAFF.

This clonotype occurred many times. V usage is TRBV2 and J usage is TRBJ1-3; D call uncertain. The CDR3 runs 11 residues. Germline V gene lookup returns CDR1 SNHLY and CDR2 FYNNEI. Trimming removed 6 bases at V and 8 bases at J, with 8 bases between. CDR3 in amino acids: CASRREDTIYF. The CDR3 DNA is TGTGCCAGCAGGCGTGAAGACACCATATATTTT.

This clonotype came up a few times. This chain connects TRBV3-1 to TRBJ2-2; unclear D gene. The ends were cut back, 5 bases at V and 7 bases at J, with 8 bases in the middle. The length of the CDR3 is 12 residues. Germline assignment: CDR1 LGHDT and CDR2 YNNKEL (reference sequence). The CDR3 sequence: CASSTFGGELFF. In DNA, the CDR3 is TGTGCCAGCAGCACCTTCGGCGGGGAGCTGTTTTTT.